These 21 T cell receptor beta chains originate from one sample sequenced in a study of early T cells in non-severe SARS-CoV-2 infection. Via MiXCR, TCRdb re-called the 5' RACE reads, giving one row per CDR3 protein. The profile shows 30,000 to 40,000 distinct CDR3 sequences, 5.5% to 7% of them singletons. Here the sequenced sample was whole blood, taken at baseline. The receptors derive from an adult who was a healthcare worker with PCR-confirmed SARS-CoV-2 infection or an uninfected control (not recorded which).

CDR3 loop: CATRPDTDTQYF. CDR3 nucleotide sequence: TGTGCCACCAGGCCGGACACAGATACGCAGTATTTT. This chain links TRBV12-3 or TRBV12-4 with TRBJ2-3; D gene ambiguous. The V and J ends lost 10 bases and 2 bases respectively, with 10 bases between them. This CDR3 comprises 12 residues.

This clonotype has a count of ten or more. CDR3 amino acids: CAWTQGSNSPLHF. CDR3 in DNA: TGTGCCTGGACACAGGGGAGCAATTCACCCCTCCACTTT. The chain couples TRBV30 to TRBJ1-6; TRBD1 matches at 7 bases. The CDR3 covers 13 residues. CDR1 and CDR2 from the germline V gene are GTSNPN and SVGIG (reference sequence). The junction had 4 bases not matched to a gene; V was cut back by 4 bases and J by 7 bases.

This clonotype showed up many times. V and J are TRBV5-6 and TRBJ1-2; D call uncertain. There are 13 residues in the CDR3. The ends were cut back, 3 bases at V and 3 bases at J, with 9 bases in the middle. Per the germline V gene, CDR1 is SGHDT and CDR2 is YYEEEE. Written as DNA, the CDR3 is TGTGCCAGCAGCTCGGACGGAGACTATGGCTACACCTTC. Amino acids: CASSSDGDYGYTF.

In this sample, this clonotype turned up many times. This chain joins TRBV5-1 and TRBJ2-1; D is unresolved. Looked up from germline, CDR1 is SGHRS and CDR2 is YFSETQ. V was cut by 7 bases and J by 5 bases, with 16 bases left in between. The length of the CDR3 is 14 residues. The CDR3: CASSPGIPHNEQFF. In nucleotides, the CDR3 is TGCGCCAGCTCTCCCGGAATCCCCCACAATGAGCAGTTCTTC.

This clonotype showed up many times. The CDR3 reads CASRVSGSQETQYF. CDR3 in DNA: TGTGCCAGCAGGGTTAGTGGCAGCCAAGAGACCCAGTACTTC. The V gene is TRBV28, the J gene TRBJ2-5; D ambiguous. Germline V gene lookup returns CDR1 MDHEN and CDR2 SYDVKM. The CDR3 totals 14 residues. V lost 6 bases to trimming and J lost 1 base, with 12 bases between them.

This clonotype was seen many times. The chain uses TRBV11-1 and TRBJ2-2, with a weak D call TRBD2 (5 bases). The V gene lost 6 bases and the J gene lost 6 bases, with 14 bases spanning the gap. Germline V gene sequence: CDR1 SGHAT, CDR2 FQDESV (reference sequence). The CDR3 runs to 14 residues. CDR3 protein: CASRKISVSGELFF. The CDR3 region has the DNA TGTGCCAGCAGAAAAATTAGCGTTTCCGGGGAGCTGTTTTTT.

This sequence joins TRBV7-9 and TRBJ2-5, with 8 nucleotides matching TRBD1. This CDR3 spans 14 amino acids. The germline CDR1 and CDR2 sequences are SEHNR and FQNEAQ (reference sequence). The V and J ends lost 3 bases and 9 bases, in that order; junction bases with no gene match: 9. Here the CDR3 reads CASSFAPDRESQYF. CDR3 bases: TGTGCCAGCAGCTTCGCTCCGGACAGGGAGTCCCAGTACTTC.

The gene calls are TRBV7-9 and TRBJ2-7; D is unclear. CDR1 is SEHNR and CDR2 is FQNEAQ in the germline V gene (reference sequence). Deletions cut 8 bases from V and 6 bases from J, with 17 bases between. The CDR3 is 13 amino acids. The CDR3 DNA follows: TGTGCCAGCCACCCCATACTACTACTCGAGCAGTACTTC. Protein product: CASHPILLLEQYF.

Many counts were recorded for this clonotype. The rearrangement uses TRBV19 and TRBJ2-7; possible D gene TRBD1, 6 bases. The V end was cut by 6 bases, the J end by 7 bases, with 16 bases between. Germline V gene sequence: CDR1 LNHDA, CDR2 SQIVND (reference sequence). The CDR3 consists of 13 residues. The CDR3, as DNA: TGTGCCAGTAGCAGGGGTCAATACCTAGAGCAGTACTTC. Its protein is CASSRGQYLEQYF.

This clonotype was observed at least ten times. CDR3 protein: CASSATSGGWNNEQFF. CDR3 nucleotide sequence: TGTGCCAGCAGTGCCACTAGCGGGGGGTGGAACAATGAGCAGTTCTTC. V gene TRBV25-1 combines with J gene TRBJ2-1, with 12 bases fitting TRBD2. Germline loops: CDR1 MGHDK, CDR2 SYGVNS. Germline trimming cut 4 bases from V and 5 bases from J; bases unmatched to any gene: 6. The CDR3 runs to 16 residues.

This clonotype was detected many times. The chain carries TRBV7-2 and TRBJ2-7, with D unresolved. V lost 1 base to trimming and J lost 6 bases, with 13 bases between them. Germline CDR1 is SGHTA and CDR2 is FQGNSA. The CDR3 contains 14 residues. The CDR3 protein is CASSLEGGRVEQYF. The CDR3 nucleotides read TGTGCCAGCAGCTTAGAGGGTGGCCGGGTCGAGCAGTACTTC.

The sample holds many counts of this clonotype. The chain uses TRBV13 and TRBJ1-2; TRBD1 aligns across 8 bases. This CDR3 has 14 amino acids. With 5 bases clipped from V and 2 bases from J, the junction kept 4 bases outside the gene matches. CDR1 and CDR2 from the germline V gene are PRHDT and FYEKMQ (reference sequence). CDR3: CASSRRTGNYGYTF. CDR3 in DNA: TGTGCCAGCAGCCGTAGGACAGGGAACTATGGCTACACCTTC.

This clonotype was seen many times. The chain couples TRBV2 to TRBJ2-1; D ambiguous. V lost 1 base to trimming and J lost 14 bases, with 18 bases between them. Germline CDR1 reads SNHLY; CDR2 reads FYNNEI. CDR3 length: 14 amino acids. CDR3 DNA: TGTGCCAGCAGTGAAGACGAGCTGGGCGGATTGAAGTTCTTC. Amino acid sequence: CASSEDELGGLKFF.

The table lists this clonotype with many counts. The chain uses TRBV7-2 and TRBJ1-1; D perhaps matches TRBD1 (5 bases). The germline CDR1 and CDR2 sequences are SGHTA and FQGNSA. The length of the CDR3 is 13 residues. With 3 bases removed from V and 7 bases from J, the gap between germline ends came to 12 bases. The CDR3, as DNA: TGTGCCAGCAGCTTGAAAAGGGGAGGTGAAGCTTTCTTT. This encodes CASSLKRGGEAFF.

V is TRBV4-3 and J is TRBJ2-7; D is undetermined. Trimming left V 1 base short and J 7 bases short, with 14 bases between. The CDR3 runs to 14 residues. Germline CDR1 LGHNA, CDR2 YSLEER. The CDR3 DNA sequence: TGCGCCAGCAGCCAAGTTGTCCCCTACGGGGAGCAGTACTTC. It specifies CASSQVVPYGEQYF.

This clonotype came up many times. The chain uses TRBV2 and TRBJ2-3; 12 nucleotides agree with TRBD2. Germline trimming cut 6 bases from V and 2 bases from J; bases unmatched to any gene: 6. The germline gives CDR1 SNHLY, CDR2 FYNNEI. This CDR3 is built from 16 residues. CDR3: CASRSGLAGITDTQYF. The CDR3 region has the DNA TGTGCCAGCAGATCTGGACTAGCGGGGATCACAGATACGCAGTATTTT.

This clonotype was observed at least ten times. The V gene is TRBV4-3, the J gene TRBJ2-6, with a possible D match to TRBD1 (5 bases). The germline CDR1 and CDR2 sequences are LGHNA and YSLEER. This CDR3 is 15 amino acids long. The germline V and J ends were trimmed by 5 bases and 0 bases, with 8 bases remaining between them. The CDR3 DNA reads TGCGCCAGCAGCGAAGGGGCCTCTGGGGCCAACGTCCTGACTTTC. Its translation is CASSEGASGANVLTF.

The sample holds a few counts of this clonotype. The chain recombines TRBV27 with TRBJ1-6, with a weak D call TRBD1 (5 bases). Per germline, CDR1 MNHEY and CDR2 SMNVEV (reference sequence). V shed 7 bases and J shed 8 bases, with 15 bases lying between them. The CDR3 is 14 residues long. Here the CDR3 reads CASKWAGRDSPLHF. The CDR3 bases are TGTGCCAGCAAGTGGGCAGGGCGGGATTCACCCCTCCACTTT.

Ten or more counts support this clonotype. This chain links TRBV6-2 or TRBV6-3 with TRBJ2-1, with 10 bases matching TRBD2. The CDR3 covers 15 residues. Germline CDR1 is MNHEY and CDR2 is SVGEGT. J lost 7 bases, V lost 6 bases, and 9 bases had no gene match. The CDR3: CASRQPGLATNEQFF. The CDR3 DNA follows: TGTGCCAGCAGACAACCGGGACTAGCGACGAATGAGCAGTTCTTC.

V gene TRBV4-3 combines with J gene TRBJ1-6; 9 nucleotides agree with TRBD1. CDR1 is LGHNA, CDR2 YSLEER, per germline. V was clipped by 1 base and J by 8 bases; unmatched bases: 6. This CDR3 contains 16 residues. CDR3 nucleotides: TGCGCCAGCAGCCAAGGGAGTACAGGGGGCGATTCACCCCTCCACTTT. Translated, it gives CASSQGSTGGDSPLHF.

This clonotype was seen repeatedly, ten times or more. J is TRBJ2-1 and V is TRBV19; D possibly uses TRBD1 or TRBD2 (5 bases each). Germline values: CDR1 LNHDA, CDR2 SQIVND (reference sequence). Between the trimmed V and J ends, which lost 3 bases and 0 bases, there was a span of 9 bases. There are 15 residues in the CDR3. The CDR3, as DNA: TGTGCCAGTAGTATGCGAGGGGCCTCCTACAATGAGCAGTTCTTC. It codes for CASSMRGASYNEQFF.